Below are 26 T cell receptor beta chains sequenced from a single sample in a study of beta chain features in type 1 diabetes. Study-wide results and caveats: A moderate, significant TCRB CDR3 shortening appeared in type 1 diabetes across four CD4+ subsets.

All of the isolated RNA was reverse transcribed, so expressed TCRB transcripts were sequenced. Profiled with immunoSEQ multiplex PCR; TCRdb holds only in-frame clones, not every one. This sample has about 640,000 clones; roughly an eighth occur once, and the top ten carry roughly 0.12%. No antigen has been assigned to these receptors. Sequenced input: naive CD4+ T cells from blood. The origin of the receptors is a young man with type 1 diabetes.

This clone was recorded a few times. This chain joins TRBV11-3 and TRBJ2-7, with unresolved D. This CDR3 region has 12 residues. Trimming shortened V by 8 bases and J by 3 bases, and 11 bases separated the two germline ends. Germline-derived CDR1 and CDR2 are SGHNT and YENEEA. This chain's CDR3 is CASSEDRYEQYF. In DNA form, the CDR3 reads TGTGCCAGCTCCGAGGACCGCTACGAGCAGTACTTC.

Remarks on this clone: Other DNA sequences in the same sample also yield this CDR3. The chain uses TRBV29-1 and TRBJ2-7; D perhaps matches TRBD1 (5 bases). CDR1 is SQVTM and CDR2 is ANQGSEA in the germline V gene. V shed 3 bases and J shed 3 bases, with 9 bases lying between them. CDR3 length: 12 amino acids. The CDR3 DNA reads as TGCAGCGTTGACGGGCAGGGCTACGAGCAGTACTTC. Protein product: CSVDGQGYEQYF.

This clone has more than one count but fewer than ten. This chain links TRBV2 with TRBJ1-6; no firm D call. CDR3 size: 13 residues. V was trimmed by 4 bases and J by 14 bases, leaving 15 bases between them. Germline CDR1 and CDR2: SNHLY and FYNNEI. The CDR3 loop is CASSADGSLTLHF. CDR3 bases: TGTGCCAGCAGTGCAGACGGCTCCCTGACCCTCCACTTT.

This clone was found a few times. The V call is TRBV5-1, the J call TRBJ1-6, with TRBD1 matching over 11 bases. Germline V gene sequence: CDR1 SGHRS, CDR2 YFSETQ. V lost 3 bases, J lost 10 bases, and 9 bases stayed unmatched. The CDR3 has 16 residues. CDR3 bases: TGCGCCAGCAGCTATGATCCGGGACAGGGGGACTCACCCCTCCACTTT. Encoded protein: CASSYDPGQGDSPLHF.

The chain carries TRBV28 and TRBJ2-1; a possible D gene is TRBD2 (7 bases). Germline CDR1 and CDR2: MDHEN and SYDVKM. The CDR3 is 18 amino acids. Trimming left V 6 bases short and J 6 bases short, with 27 bases between. DNA for the CDR3: TGTGCCAGCAGGTCGGTCTCTACTACGGGGGGCCGACGCAATGAGCAGTTCTTC. Translated, it gives CASRSVSTTGGRRNEQFF.

In this sample, this clone turned up a few times. This chain connects TRBV6-6 to TRBJ1-5; D not certain. The CDR3 consists of 13 residues. Germline V lookup: CDR1 MNHNY, CDR2 SVGAGI (reference sequence). Trimming stripped 2 bases from V and 7 bases from J, with 9 bases between. The CDR3 sequence: CASSYAREQPQHF. As DNA, the CDR3 is TGTGCCAGCAGTTACGCCCGAGAACAGCCCCAGCATTTT.

This clone was seen a few times. The chain carries TRBV4-2 and TRBJ1-2, with 9 bases identical to TRBD1. V gave up 4 bases and J gave up 4 bases; unmatched junction bases: 7. Per germline, CDR1 LGHNA and CDR2 YNFKEQ. The CDR3 is 15 residues long. The CDR3 nucleotides read TGTGCCAGCAGCCGAGAGGGACAGGGTGGCTATGGCTACACCTTC. It codes for CASSREGQGGYGYTF.

As concerns this clone: The sample carries other DNA sequences with the same CDR3. V and J are TRBV18 and TRBJ2-7, with D perhaps matching TRBD1 (6 bases). Germline V gives CDR1 KGHSH, CDR2 LQKENI. V gave up 3 bases and J gave up 0 bases, with 9 bases separating them. The CDR3 extends over 14 amino acids. CDR3 nucleotides: TGTGCCAGCTCACCCCAGGGGAGCTCCTACGAGCAGTACTTC. Protein product: CASSPQGSSYEQYF.

In its sample, this clone was seen a few times. This chain joins TRBV5-4 and TRBJ2-3; tentative D call: TRBD2 (6 bases). This CDR3 has 17 amino acids. Germline loops: CDR1 SGHNT, CDR2 YYREEE (reference sequence). Trimming shortened V by 4 bases and J by 0 bases, and 18 bases separated the two germline ends. The CDR3 spells CASSGGTEGSSTDTQYF. The CDR3 DNA sequence: TGTGCCAGCAGCGGGGGGACTGAGGGATCTAGCACAGATACGCAGTATTTT.

The genes are TRBV6-5 and TRBJ2-7, with D tentatively TRBD2 (5 bases). Germline V gene data show CDR1 as MNHEY and CDR2 as SVGAGI. The CDR3 runs to 16 residues. V lost 0 bases and J lost 3, with 15 bases in between. The CDR3 region has the DNA TGTGCCAGCAGTTACTCGGGTGGGCTAGGAGGCTACGAGCAGTACTTC. Amino acids: CASSYSGGLGGYEQYF.

This clone has only a few counts. This sequence joins TRBV14 and TRBJ2-5, with D unclear. Germline CDR1 SGHDN, CDR2 FVKESK. V shed 4 bases and J shed 6 bases, with 9 bases lying between them. CDR3 length: 12 amino acids. The CDR3 here is CASSLNGQTQYF. The CDR3 nucleotides are TGTGCCAGCAGCCTGAACGGGCAGACCCAGTACTTC.

There are a few counts of this clone. The genes are TRBV5-1 and TRBJ2-7; D perhaps matches TRBD2 (5 bases). The CDR3 length is 15 residues. CDR1 is SGHRS and CDR2 is YFSETQ in the germline V gene. Trimming pared 1 base from V and 1 base from J, leaving 12 bases between. The CDR3 bases are TGCGCCAGCAGCTTGAGCCACGGGATGTCCTACGAGCAGTACTTC. Translation gives CASSLSHGMSYEQYF.

This clone was observed a handful of times. The genes are TRBV6-5 and TRBJ1-2, with D unclear. CDR3 length: 14 amino acids. V dropped 2 bases and J dropped 5 bases, with 12 bases sitting between them. Germline lookup yields CDR1 MNHEY and CDR2 SVGAGI. This CDR3 is CASSYRHDTYGYTF. In nucleotides, the CDR3 is TGTGCCAGCAGTTACCGACACGATACATATGGCTACACCTTC.

This clone has only a few counts. The rearrangement links TRBV7-2 to TRBJ2-1; D ambiguous. V lost 5 bases and J lost 12, with 11 bases in between. CDR3 length: 11 residues. Looked up from germline, CDR1 is SGHTA and CDR2 is FQGNSA. CDR3 DNA sequence: TGTGCCAGCAGCCCTGGACCTACGCAGTTCTTC. This encodes CASSPGPTQFF.

The chain recombines TRBV2 with TRBJ1-1; TRBD1 might be the D (5 bases). Germline CDR1 and CDR2: SNHLY and FYNNEI. The CDR3 runs to 13 residues. Trimming took 6 bases from V and 1 from J, leaving 9 bases between them. The CDR3 sequence: CASSLGANTEAFF. CDR3 bases: TGTGCCAGCAGCCTTGGGGCGAACACTGAAGCTTTCTTT.

The chain joins TRBV5-4 to TRBJ2-5; 7 bases line up with TRBD1. The trim removed 2 bases at V and 3 bases at J, leaving 4 bases unmatched. Germline V lookup: CDR1 SGHNT, CDR2 YYREEE (reference sequence). This CDR3 contains 14 residues. The CDR3 DNA reads TGTGCCAGCAGCTTTAGTACAGGGGAAGAGACCCAGTACTTC. It yields the protein CASSFSTGEETQYF.

V and J are TRBV2 and TRBJ2-4; tentatively, D is TRBD1 or TRBD2 (5 bases each). Deletions cut 7 bases from V and 3 bases from J, with 13 bases between. The length of the CDR3 is 14 residues. CDR1 and CDR2 (germline): SNHLY, FYNNEI. In DNA, the CDR3 is TGTGCCAGCATTCCTGGGGACCTCAAAAACATTCAGTACTTC. Its protein is CASIPGDLKNIQYF.

This clone came up a few times. The chain links TRBV7-2 to TRBJ2-7; no definite D call. Germline lookup yields CDR1 SGHTA and CDR2 FQGNSA. Trimming removed 1 base at V and 3 bases at J, with 10 bases between. The CDR3 runs to 14 residues. The CDR3 sequence is CASSLGWQNYEQYF. The CDR3 nucleotides are TGTGCCAGCAGCTTAGGGTGGCAGAACTACGAGCAGTACTTC.

This rearrangement joins TRBV7-9 to TRBJ1-1, with D possibly being TRBD1 (5 bases). Germline V CDR1 and CDR2: SEHNR, FQNEAQ (reference sequence). Trimming took off 4 bases at V and 6 bases at J, with 15 bases between the two ends. This CDR3 has 14 amino acids. The DNA of the CDR3 is TGTGCCAGCAGCTATGGGACGGCAAAGGCTGAAGCTTTCTTT. This codes for CASSYGTAKAEAFF.

This chain joins TRBV7-2 and TRBJ2-1, with D tentatively TRBD1 (6 bases). With 5 bases removed from V and 4 bases from J, the gap between germline ends came to 15 bases. This CDR3 contains 15 residues. CDR1 SGHTA and CDR2 FQGNSA come from the germline V gene. CDR3 coding DNA: TGTGCCAGCAGCGCCACCGGGACATCTTACAATGAGCAGTTCTTC. Protein product: CASSATGTSYNEQFF.

This clone was found a few times. This chain joins TRBV4-3 and TRBJ2-3, with TRBD2 identical over 12 bases. The V segment lost 0 bases and the J segment 14 bases; nucleotides outside the gene matches: 6. The CDR3 loop spans 14 amino acids. Germline loops: CDR1 LGHNA, CDR2 YSLEER. The CDR3 bases are TGCGCCAGCAGCCAAGATCTTCTAGCGGGGGGGACGTATTTT. This translates into CASSQDLLAGGTYF.

The V call is TRBV4-2, the J call TRBJ1-2; maybe TRBD1 (5 bases). This CDR3 is 14 amino acids long. Germline loops: CDR1 LGHNA, CDR2 YNFKEQ. The ends were cut back, 1 base at V and 8 bases at J, with 14 bases in the middle. In DNA, the CDR3 is TGTGCCAGCAGCCAAGTCACGGACACAGGCGGCTACACCTTC. Amino acids: CASSQVTDTGGYTF.

The genes are TRBV18 and TRBJ2-5; perhaps TRBD2 as D (5 bases). V lost 8 bases, J lost 1 base, and 5 bases lay in between. Germline V gene data show CDR1 as KGHSH and CDR2 as LQKENI. This CDR3 comprises 11 residues. CDR3 DNA: TGTGCCAGCGCGGGCCAAGAGACCCAGTACTTC. As protein: CASAGQETQYF.

There are a few counts of this clone. The V call is TRBV2, the J call TRBJ2-3, with 8 nucleotides matching TRBD1. The CDR3 length is 14 residues. Germline CDR1 and CDR2: SNHLY and FYNNEI. The V gene end was trimmed by 5 bases and the J gene end by 6 bases; junction bases not matched to a gene: 7. This CDR3 is CASSIQGAGDTQYF. In nucleotides, the CDR3 is TGTGCCAGCAGTATCCAGGGGGCTGGGGATACGCAGTATTTT.

This chain links TRBV30 with TRBJ1-5; no clear D gene. V gave up 1 base and J gave up 3 bases, with 16 bases separating them. Germline V gives CDR1 GTSNPN, CDR2 SVGIG (reference sequence). The CDR3 length is 16 residues. The CDR3 reads CAWSERSGTLNQPQHF. The CDR3 DNA reads TGTGCCTGGAGTGAAAGATCGGGTACGCTCAATCAGCCCCAGCATTTT.

This clone was observed a handful of times. J is TRBJ2-7 and V is TRBV5-1, with 9 bases identical to TRBD1. Germline-derived CDR1 and CDR2 are SGHRS and YFSETQ. The CDR3 contains 15 residues. The junction had 2 bases not matched to a gene; V was cut back by 0 bases and J by 1 base. CDR3 nucleotide sequence: TGCGCCAGCAGCTTGGGCGGGACAGGGTCCTACGAGCAGTACTTC. It specifies CASSLGGTGSYEQYF.